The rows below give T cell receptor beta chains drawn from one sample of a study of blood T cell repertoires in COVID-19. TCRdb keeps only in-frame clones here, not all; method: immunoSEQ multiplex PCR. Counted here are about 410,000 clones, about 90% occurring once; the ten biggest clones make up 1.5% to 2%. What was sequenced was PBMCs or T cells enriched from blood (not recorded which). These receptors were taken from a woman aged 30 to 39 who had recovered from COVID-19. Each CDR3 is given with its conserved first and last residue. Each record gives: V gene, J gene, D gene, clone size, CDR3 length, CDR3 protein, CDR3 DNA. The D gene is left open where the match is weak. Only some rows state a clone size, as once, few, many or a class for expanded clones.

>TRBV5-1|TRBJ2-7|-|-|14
CASSLVDYLAEQYF
TGCGCCAGCAGCTTGGTTGATTATCTAGCCGAGCAGTACTTC
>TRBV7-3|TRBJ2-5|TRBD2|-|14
CASSSGLGGETQYF
TGTGCCAGCAGCTCCGGACTAGGAGGAGAGACCCAGTACTTC
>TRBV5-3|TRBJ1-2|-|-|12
CASLIQNYGYTF
TGTGCCAGCCTGATCCAGAACTATGGCTACACCTTC
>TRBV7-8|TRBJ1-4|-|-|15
CASSLFRGTNEKLFF
TGTGCCAGCAGCTTATTCAGGGGAACTAATGAAAAACTGTTTTTT
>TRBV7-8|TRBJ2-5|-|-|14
CASSLTVLQETQYF
TGTGCCAGCAGCCTGACAGTTCTTCAAGAGACCCAGTACTTC
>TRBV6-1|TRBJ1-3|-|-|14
CASSEMRSGNTIYF
TGTGCCAGCAGTGAAATGCGGTCTGGAAACACCATATATTTT
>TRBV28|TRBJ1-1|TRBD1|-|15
CASSLIDRVNTEAFF
TGTGCCAGCAGTTTAATTGACAGGGTGAACACTGAAGCTTTCTTT
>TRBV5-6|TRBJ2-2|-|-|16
CASSRLIRQVRGELFF
TGTGCCAGCAGCCGGCTTATTCGACAGGTTCGAGGGGAGCTGTTTTTT
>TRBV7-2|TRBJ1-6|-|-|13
CASSPEEDSPLHF
TGTGCCAGCAGCCCGGAGGAGGATTCACCCCTCCACTTT
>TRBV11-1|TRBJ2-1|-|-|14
CASSSRRGMVEQFF
TGTGCCAGCAGCTCCCGTAGAGGGATGGTAGAGCAGTTCTTC
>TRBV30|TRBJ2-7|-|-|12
CAWRPGSYEQYF
TGTGCCTGGAGGCCAGGGTCCTACGAGCAGTACTTC
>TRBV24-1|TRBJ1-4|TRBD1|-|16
CATMGTGGQNSEKLFF
TGTGCCACCATGGGGACAGGGGGGCAAAATTCCGAAAAACTGTTTTTT
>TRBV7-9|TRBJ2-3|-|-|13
CASRAGSTDTQYF
TGTGCCAGTAGGGCGGGAAGCACAGATACGCAGTATTTT
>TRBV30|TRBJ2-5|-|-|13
CAWSVSGLETQYF
TGTGCCTGGAGTGTAAGTGGGCTTGAGACCCAGTACTTC
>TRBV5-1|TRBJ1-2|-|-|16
CASSLHKGGNSYGYTF
TGCGCCAGCAGCTTGCATAAAGGGGGAAATAGCTATGGCTACACCTTC
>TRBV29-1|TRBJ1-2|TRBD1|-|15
CSVIEGDRKSYGYTF
TGCAGCGTTATTGAGGGGGACAGAAAGAGCTATGGCTACACCTTC
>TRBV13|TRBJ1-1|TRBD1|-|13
CASSSTGYSEAFF
TGTGCCAGCAGCTCGACAGGGTACTCTGAAGCTTTCTTT
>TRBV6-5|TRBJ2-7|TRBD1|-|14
CASRGWDSSYEQYF
TGTGCCAGCAGGGGATGGGACAGCTCCTACGAGCAGTACTTC
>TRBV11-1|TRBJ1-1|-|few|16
CASSSDRIWENTEAFF
TGTGCCAGCAGCTCAGACAGGATTTGGGAGAACACTGAAGCTTTCTTT
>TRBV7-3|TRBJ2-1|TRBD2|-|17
CASSRAPLAGMGNEQFF
TGTGCCAGCAGCCGAGCCCCACTAGCGGGGATGGGCAATGAGCAGTTCTTC
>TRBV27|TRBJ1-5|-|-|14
CASSSGASNQPQHF
TGTGCCAGCAGTTCAGGGGCCAGCAATCAGCCCCAGCATTTT
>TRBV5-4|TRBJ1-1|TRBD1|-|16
CASSVGQGALNTEAFF
TGTGCCAGCAGCGTAGGACAGGGGGCGCTGAACACTGAAGCTTTCTTT
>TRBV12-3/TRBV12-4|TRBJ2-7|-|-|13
CASAPDLLYEQYF
TGTGCCAGCGCCCCCGACTTACTCTACGAGCAGTACTTC
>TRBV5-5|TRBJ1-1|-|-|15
CASSLVPGTDPEAFF
TGTGCCAGCAGCTTGGTACCAGGAACAGATCCTGAAGCTTTCTTT
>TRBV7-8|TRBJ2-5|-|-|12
CASSSYQETQYF
TGTGCCAGCAGCTCGTACCAAGAGACCCAGTACTTC
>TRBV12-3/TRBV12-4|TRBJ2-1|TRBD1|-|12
CASSETPGQLFF
TGTGCCAGCAGCGAGACTCCGGGACAGTTGTTCTTC
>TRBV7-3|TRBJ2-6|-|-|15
CASSFGAPGANVLTF
TGTGCCAGCAGCTTTGGGGCACCTGGGGCCAACGTCCTGACTTTC
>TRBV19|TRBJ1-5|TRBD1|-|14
CASSRDSSNQPQHF
TGTGCCAGTAGCCGGGACAGCAGCAATCAGCCCCAGCATTTT
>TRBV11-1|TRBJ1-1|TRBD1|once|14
CASSLVTGGTEAFF
TGTGCCAGCAGCTTAGTTACAGGGGGGACTGAAGCTTTCTTT